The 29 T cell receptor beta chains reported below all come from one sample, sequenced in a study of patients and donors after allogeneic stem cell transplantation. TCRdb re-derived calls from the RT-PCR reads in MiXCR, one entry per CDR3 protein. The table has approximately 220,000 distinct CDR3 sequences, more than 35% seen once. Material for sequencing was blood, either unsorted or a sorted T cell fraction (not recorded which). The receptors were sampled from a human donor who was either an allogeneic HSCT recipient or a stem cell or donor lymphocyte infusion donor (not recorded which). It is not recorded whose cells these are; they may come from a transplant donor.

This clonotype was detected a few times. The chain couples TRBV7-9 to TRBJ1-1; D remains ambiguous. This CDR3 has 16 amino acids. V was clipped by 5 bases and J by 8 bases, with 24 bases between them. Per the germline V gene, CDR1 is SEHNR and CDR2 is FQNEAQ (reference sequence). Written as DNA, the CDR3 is TGTGCCAGCAGCGGATCGGTGTGGACCAAAAAGGACGAAGCTTTCTTT. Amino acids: CASSGSVWTKKDEAFF.

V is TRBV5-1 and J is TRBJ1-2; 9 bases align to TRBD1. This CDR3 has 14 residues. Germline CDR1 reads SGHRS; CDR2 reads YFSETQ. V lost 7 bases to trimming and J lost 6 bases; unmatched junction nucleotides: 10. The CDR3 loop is CASGAGTGFNGYTF. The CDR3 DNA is TGCGCCAGCGGAGCCGGGACAGGGTTTAATGGCTACACCTTC.

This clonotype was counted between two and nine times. The CDR3: CASTWGDTEAFF. In DNA, the CDR3 is TGTGCCAGCACATGGGGGGACACTGAAGCTTTCTTT. The chain employs TRBV25-1 and TRBJ1-1; possible D gene TRBD1, 5 bases. Trimming stripped 7 bases from V and 3 bases from J, with 9 bases between. The CDR3 extends over 12 amino acids. Germline V gene lookup returns CDR1 MGHDK and CDR2 SYGVNS.

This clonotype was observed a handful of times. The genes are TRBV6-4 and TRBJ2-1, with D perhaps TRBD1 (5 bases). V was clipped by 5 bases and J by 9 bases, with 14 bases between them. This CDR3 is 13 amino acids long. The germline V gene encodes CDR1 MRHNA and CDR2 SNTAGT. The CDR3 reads CASSILLGVEQFF. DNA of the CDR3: TGTGCCAGCAGTATCCTTCTAGGGGTTGAGCAGTTCTTC.

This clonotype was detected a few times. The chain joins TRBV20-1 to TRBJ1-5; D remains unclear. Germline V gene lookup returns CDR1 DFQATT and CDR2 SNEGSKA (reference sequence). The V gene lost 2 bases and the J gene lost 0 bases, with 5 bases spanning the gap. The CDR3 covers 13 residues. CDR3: CSARQYSNQPQHF. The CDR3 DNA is TGCAGTGCTAGACAGTATAGCAATCAGCCCCAGCATTTT.

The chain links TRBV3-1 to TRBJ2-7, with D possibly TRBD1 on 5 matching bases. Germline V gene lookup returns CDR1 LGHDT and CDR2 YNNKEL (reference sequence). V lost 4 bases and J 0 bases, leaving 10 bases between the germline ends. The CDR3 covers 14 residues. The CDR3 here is CASSRGRVSYEQYF. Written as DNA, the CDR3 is TGTGCCAGCAGCCGAGGCAGGGTCTCCTACGAGCAGTACTTC.

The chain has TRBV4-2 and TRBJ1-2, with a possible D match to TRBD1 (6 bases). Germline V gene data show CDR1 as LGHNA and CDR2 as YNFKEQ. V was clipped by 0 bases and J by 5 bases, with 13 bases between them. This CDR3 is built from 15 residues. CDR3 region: CASSQEGGGGYGYTF. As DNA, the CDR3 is TGTGCCAGCAGCCAAGAGGGAGGGGGAGGATATGGCTACACCTTC.

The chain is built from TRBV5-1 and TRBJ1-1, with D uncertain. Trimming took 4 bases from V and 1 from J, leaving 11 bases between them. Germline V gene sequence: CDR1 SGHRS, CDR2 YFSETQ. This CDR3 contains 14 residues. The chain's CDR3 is CASSQLGRNTEAFF. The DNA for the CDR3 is TGCGCCAGCAGCCAACTCGGGAGGAACACTGAAGCTTTCTTT.

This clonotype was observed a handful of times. The CDR3 spells CASSFLPQGYTF. The CDR3 DNA reads as TGTGCCAGCAGTTTCTTACCGCAGGGCTACACCTTC. The chain has TRBV12-3 or TRBV12-4 and TRBJ1-2, with unresolved D. The germline V and J ends were trimmed by 3 bases and 8 bases, with 10 bases remaining between them. The CDR3 has 12 residues.

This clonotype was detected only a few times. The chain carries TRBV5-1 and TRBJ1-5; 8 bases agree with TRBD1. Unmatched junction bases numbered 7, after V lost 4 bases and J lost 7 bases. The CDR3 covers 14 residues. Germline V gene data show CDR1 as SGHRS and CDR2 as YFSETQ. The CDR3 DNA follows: TGCGCCAGCAGCCCCGGACAGGGTGAACAGCCCCAGCATTTT. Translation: CASSPGQGEQPQHF.

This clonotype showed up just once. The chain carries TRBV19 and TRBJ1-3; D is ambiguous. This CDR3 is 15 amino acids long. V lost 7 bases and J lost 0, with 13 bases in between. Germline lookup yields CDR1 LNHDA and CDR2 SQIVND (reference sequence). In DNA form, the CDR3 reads TGTGCCAGTACCGCAGATTGGTTCTCTGGAAACACCATATATTTT. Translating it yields CASTADWFSGNTIYF.

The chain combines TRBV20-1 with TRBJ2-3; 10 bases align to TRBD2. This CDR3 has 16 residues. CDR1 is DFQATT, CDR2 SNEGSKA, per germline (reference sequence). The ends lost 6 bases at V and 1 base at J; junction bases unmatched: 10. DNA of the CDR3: TGCAGTGCAGAGCGGGGGGGTCGGTCGGGCACAGATACGCAGTATTTT. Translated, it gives CSAERGGRSGTDTQYF.

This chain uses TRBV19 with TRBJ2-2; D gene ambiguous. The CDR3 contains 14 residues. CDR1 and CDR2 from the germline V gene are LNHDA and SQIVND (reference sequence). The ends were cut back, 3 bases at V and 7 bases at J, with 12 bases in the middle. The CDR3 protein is CASSIRNVGGELFF. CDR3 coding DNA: TGTGCCAGTAGTATCCGGAACGTAGGCGGGGAGCTGTTTTTT.

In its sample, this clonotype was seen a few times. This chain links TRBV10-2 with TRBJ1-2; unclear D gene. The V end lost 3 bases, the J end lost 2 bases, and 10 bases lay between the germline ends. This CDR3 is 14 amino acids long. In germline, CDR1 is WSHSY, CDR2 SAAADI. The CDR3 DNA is TGCGCCAGCAGTGACAGGCCTGGGAACTATGGCTACACCTTC. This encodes CASSDRPGNYGYTF.

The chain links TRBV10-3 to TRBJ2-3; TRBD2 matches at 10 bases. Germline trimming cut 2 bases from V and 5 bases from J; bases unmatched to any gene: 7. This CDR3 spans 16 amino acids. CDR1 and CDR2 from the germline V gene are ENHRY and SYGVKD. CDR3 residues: CAISERAGGPKDTQYF. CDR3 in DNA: TGTGCCATCAGTGAGAGAGCGGGGGGGCCAAAAGATACGCAGTATTTT.

This CDR3 reads CAISESTRGEAFF. Written as DNA, the CDR3 is TGTGCCATCAGTGAGTCGACTCGGGGGGAAGCTTTCTTT. The V and J genes are TRBV10-3 and TRBJ1-1; D perhaps matches TRBD1 (5 bases). This CDR3 region has 13 residues. Looked up from germline, CDR1 is ENHRY and CDR2 is SYGVKD. V was pared by 0 bases and J by 8 bases, with 10 bases between.

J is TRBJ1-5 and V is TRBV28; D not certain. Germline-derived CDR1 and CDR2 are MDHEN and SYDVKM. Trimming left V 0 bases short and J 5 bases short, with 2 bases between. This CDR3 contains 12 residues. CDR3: CASSLWDQPQHF. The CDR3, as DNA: TGTGCCAGCAGTTTATGGGATCAGCCCCAGCATTTT.

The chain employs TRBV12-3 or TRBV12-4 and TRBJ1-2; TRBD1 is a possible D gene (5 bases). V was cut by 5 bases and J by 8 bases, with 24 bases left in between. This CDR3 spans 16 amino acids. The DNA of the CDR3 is TGTGCCAGCAGTCCAACGGGGCTATCACTCAATAGAGGCTACACCTTC. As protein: CASSPTGLSLNRGYTF.

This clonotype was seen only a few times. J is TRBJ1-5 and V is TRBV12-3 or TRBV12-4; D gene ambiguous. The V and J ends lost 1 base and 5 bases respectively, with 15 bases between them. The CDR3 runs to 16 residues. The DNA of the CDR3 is TGTGCCAGCAGTTTAGTGTTCGGAGAGGCTCATCAGCCCCAGCATTTT. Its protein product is CASSLVFGEAHQPQHF.

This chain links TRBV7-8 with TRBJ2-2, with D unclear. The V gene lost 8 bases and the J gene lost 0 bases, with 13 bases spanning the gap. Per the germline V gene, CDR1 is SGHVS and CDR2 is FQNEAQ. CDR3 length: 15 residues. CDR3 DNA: TGTGCCAGCCCCGTCCCCAGAACGAACACCGGGGAGCTGTTTTTT. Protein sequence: CASPVPRTNTGELFF. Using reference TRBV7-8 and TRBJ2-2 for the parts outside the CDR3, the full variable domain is GAGVSQSPRYKVAKRGQDVALRCDPISGHVSLFWYQQALGQGPEFLTYFQNEAQLDKSGLPSDRFFAERPEGSVSTLKIQRTQQEDSAVYLCASPVPRTNTGELFFGEGSRLTVL.

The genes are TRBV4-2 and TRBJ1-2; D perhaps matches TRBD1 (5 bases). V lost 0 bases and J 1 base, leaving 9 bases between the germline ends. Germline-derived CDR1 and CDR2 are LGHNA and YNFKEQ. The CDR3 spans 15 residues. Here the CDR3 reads CASSQEDSRNYGYTF. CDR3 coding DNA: TGTGCCAGCAGCCAAGAAGACAGCCGTAACTATGGCTACACCTTC.

The CDR3 DNA sequence: TGTGCCAGCAGCCAGGCAATAGCGGGGGGCCATGAGCAGTTCTTC. It is translated as CASSQAIAGGHEQFF. The chain joins TRBV3-1 to TRBJ2-1, with 10 bases that match TRBD2. Germline V gives CDR1 LGHDT, CDR2 YNNKEL (reference sequence). V was clipped by 3 bases and J by 8 bases; unmatched bases: 7. The CDR3 is 15 amino acids.

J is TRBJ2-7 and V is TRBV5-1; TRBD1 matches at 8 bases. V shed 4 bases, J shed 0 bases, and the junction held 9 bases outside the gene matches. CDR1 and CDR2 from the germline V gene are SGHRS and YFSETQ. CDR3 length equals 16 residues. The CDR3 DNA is TGCGCCAGCAGCGCCGAACGACAGGGGAGCTCCTACGAGCAGTACTTC. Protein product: CASSAERQGSSYEQYF.

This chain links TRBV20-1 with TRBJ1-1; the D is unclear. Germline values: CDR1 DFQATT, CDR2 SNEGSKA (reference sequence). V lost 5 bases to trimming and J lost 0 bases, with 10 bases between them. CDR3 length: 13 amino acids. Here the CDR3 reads CSAPWSMNTEAFF. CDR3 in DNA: TGCAGTGCTCCTTGGAGCATGAACACTGAAGCTTTCTTT.

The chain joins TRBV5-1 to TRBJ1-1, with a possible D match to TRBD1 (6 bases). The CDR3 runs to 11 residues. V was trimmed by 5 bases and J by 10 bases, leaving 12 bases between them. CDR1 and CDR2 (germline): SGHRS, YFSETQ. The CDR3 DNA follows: TGCGCCAGCAGTACCGGGACAAGAGCTTTCTTT. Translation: CASSTGTRAFF.

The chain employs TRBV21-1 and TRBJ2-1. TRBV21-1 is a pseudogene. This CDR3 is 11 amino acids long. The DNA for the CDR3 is TGTGCCAGCAGCCCGAACAATGAGCAGTTCTTC. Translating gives CASSPNNEQFF.

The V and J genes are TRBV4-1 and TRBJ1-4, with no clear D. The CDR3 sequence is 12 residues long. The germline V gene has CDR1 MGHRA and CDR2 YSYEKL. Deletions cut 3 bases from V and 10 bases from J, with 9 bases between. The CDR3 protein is CASSHWGGKLFF. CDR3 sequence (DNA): TGCGCCAGCAGCCACTGGGGTGGAAAACTGTTTTTT.

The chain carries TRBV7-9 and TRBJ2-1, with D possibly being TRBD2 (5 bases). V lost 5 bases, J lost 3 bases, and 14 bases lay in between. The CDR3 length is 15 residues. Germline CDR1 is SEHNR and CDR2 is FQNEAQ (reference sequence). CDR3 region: CASSPQIGGYNEQFF. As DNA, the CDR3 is TGTGCCAGCAGCCCCCAGATCGGAGGCTACAATGAGCAGTTCTTC.

CDR3 sequence reads: CASSSGTPDQPQHF. The CDR3 DNA is TGCGCCAGCAGCTCGGGGACACCTGATCAGCCCCAGCATTTT. This chain links TRBV5-1 with TRBJ1-5; possible D gene TRBD1, 6 bases. V was clipped by 3 bases and J by 5 bases, with 12 bases between them. This CDR3 spans 14 amino acids. CDR1 and CDR2 from the germline V gene are SGHRS and YFSETQ.